The 20 T cell receptor beta chains below all came from one sample that was sequenced in a study of cytomegalovirus exposure and HLA in healthy donors. Clones were read by immunoSEQ multiplex PCR, and TCRdb kept only the in-frame ones, dropping some. The table lists 180,000 or so clones, more than 75% of them singletons. The source material was PBMCs. These receptors originate from a woman aged 30 to 39 in good health and CMV-seronegative.

The gene calls are TRBV5-1 and TRBJ2-7; TRBD1 is a possible D gene (5 bases). The V and J ends lost 7 bases and 5 bases respectively, with 13 bases between them. Germline CDR1 reads SGHRS; CDR2 reads YFSETQ. The CDR3 is 12 amino acids. The DNA of the CDR3 is TGCGCCAGCGGCTCAGGGATGAACGAGCAGTACTTC. This encodes CASGSGMNEQYF.

The chain employs TRBV2 and TRBJ2-7; D unresolved. Trimming left V 6 bases short and J 3 bases short, with 12 bases between. Per germline, CDR1 SNHLY and CDR2 FYNNEI. CDR3 size: 13 residues. The CDR3 protein is CASSPPADYEQYF. In DNA form, the CDR3 reads TGTGCCAGCAGCCCACCCGCAGACTACGAGCAGTACTTC.

The chain employs TRBV2 and TRBJ2-1; 7 bases map to TRBD2. This CDR3 is 15 amino acids long. The J segment lost 1 base and the V segment lost 4 bases, leaving 4 bases of the junction unmatched. Looked up from germline, CDR1 is SNHLY and CDR2 is FYNNEI. The DNA for the CDR3 is TGTGCCAGCAGTGTGTCTAGCGGTTCCTACAATGAGCAGTTCTTC. Protein sequence: CASSVSSGSYNEQFF.

This clone was recorded only once. The CDR3 coding sequence is TGCGCCAGCAGCTCCCAACAGGGTCTCCCCCAATACGAGCAGTACTTC. This translates into CASSSQQGLPQYEQYF. The chain links TRBV4-1 to TRBJ2-7, with a tentative D call TRBD1 (6 bases). The length of the CDR3 is 16 residues. In germline, CDR1 is MGHRA, CDR2 YSYEKL. The V and J ends lost 5 bases and 4 bases respectively, with 21 bases between them.

V usage is TRBV12-5 and J usage is TRBJ1-2; 8 bases are shared with TRBD1. Germline lookup yields CDR1 LGHNT and CDR2 FRNRAP. Trimming took 6 bases from V and 2 from J; bases not matched to a gene: 11. The length of the CDR3 is 16 residues. The CDR3 region is CASGPDRGWINYGYTF. The CDR3 DNA is TGTGCTAGTGGCCCCGACAGGGGATGGATAAACTATGGCTACACCTTC.

The V gene is TRBV5-6, the J gene TRBJ1-4, with 7 bases fitting TRBD1. V shed 4 bases and J 7 bases; nucleotides not matched to a gene: 10. This CDR3 spans 15 amino acids. Germline CDR1 and CDR2: SGHDT and YYEEEE. CDR3 DNA: TGTGCCAGCAGCCAGATGCGACAGGGTGGTGAAAAACTGTTTTTT. The encoded protein is CASSQMRQGGEKLFF.

The chain combines TRBV6-1 with TRBJ1-1; a weak D match, TRBD1 (6 bases). This CDR3 is 14 amino acids long. Germline lookup yields CDR1 MNHNS and CDR2 SASEGT. V lost 2 bases, J lost 8 bases, and 15 bases lay in between. This CDR3 reads CASSEFIGQSEAFF. The CDR3 DNA follows: TGTGCCAGCAGTGAATTTATTGGACAGTCAGAAGCTTTCTTT.

CDR3 DNA: TGTGCCAGCAGTTATGGGACAGGGCTGGCCGAGCAGTACTTC. Residues: CASSYGTGLAEQYF. This chain uses TRBV6-6 with TRBJ2-7; TRBD1 matches 9 bases. The germline CDR1 and CDR2 sequences are MNHNY and SVGAGI (reference sequence). The CDR3 totals 14 residues. Trimming removed 3 bases from V and 6 bases from J; junction bases left unmatched: 6.

A word on this clone: Other DNA sequences in the same sample also yield this CDR3. The CDR3 is CASSPPGQTYEQYF. The CDR3 nucleotides read TGCGCCAGCAGCCCCCCGGGACAGACCTACGAGCAGTACTTC. The chain uses TRBV5-1 and TRBJ2-7, with 7 bases matching TRBD1. Per germline, CDR1 SGHRS and CDR2 YFSETQ. The CDR3 is 14 amino acids. The junction had 6 bases not matched to a gene; V was cut back by 4 bases and J by 2 bases.

This chain connects TRBV5-1 to TRBJ1-4; D remains ambiguous. The germline CDR1 and CDR2 sequences are SGHRS and YFSETQ. The CDR3 has 15 residues. Deletions cut 4 bases from V and 2 bases from J, with 12 bases between. The CDR3 DNA sequence: TGCGCCAGCAGCCCTGAGGGTGGGACTAATGAAAAACTGTTTTTT. This gives the protein CASSPEGGTNEKLFF.

The V gene is TRBV11-2, the J gene TRBJ1-2, with 7 bases that match TRBD1. Germline V gene sequence: CDR1 SGHAT, CDR2 FQNNGV. The CDR3 has 13 residues. Losses at the gene ends were 5 bases for V and 8 bases for J; bases not matched to a gene: 8. As DNA, the CDR3 is TGTGCCAGCAGCCAGACAGGGCCAAGCGGCTACACCTTC. Protein sequence: CASSQTGPSGYTF.

The CDR3 protein is CASSTTDAYGYTF. Here the CDR3 DNA reads TGCGCCAGCAGCACGACAGACGCCTATGGCTACACCTTC. This sequence joins TRBV5-1 and TRBJ1-2; D might be TRBD1 (5 bases). In germline, CDR1 is SGHRS, CDR2 YFSETQ. The V end was cut by 4 bases, the J end by 4 bases, with 11 bases between. This CDR3 is built from 13 residues.

The chain links TRBV4-1 to TRBJ2-7; D is perhaps TRBD2 (5 bases). The CDR3 loop spans 13 amino acids. The germline V gene has CDR1 MGHRA and CDR2 YSYEKL. With 2 bases removed from V and 5 bases from J, the gap between germline ends came to 10 bases. The CDR3, as DNA: TGCGCCAGCAGCCAAACTAGTACTCACGAGCAGTACTTC. Protein sequence: CASSQTSTHEQYF.

This clone was picked up one time. The V call is TRBV23-1, the J call TRBJ1-1; TRBD1 matches 7 bases. TRBV23-1 is assigned to the ORF class and has an uncertain function. V was pared by 2 bases and J by 2 bases, with 8 bases of the junction left unmatched. The CDR3 has 16 amino acids. CDR3 sequence (DNA): TGCGCCAGCAGTCAAGGCAAGGGGGACAGCAACACTGAAGCTTTCTTT. The encoded protein is CASSQGKGDSNTEAFF.

J is TRBJ2-7 and V is TRBV7-9, with a tentative D call TRBD1 (5 bases). The ends were cut back, 5 bases at V and 2 bases at J, with 13 bases in the middle. The V gene's germline CDR1 is SEHNR and CDR2 FQNEAQ (reference sequence). The CDR3 has 14 amino acids. DNA for the CDR3: TGTGCCAGCAGCGACAGTGAACGACCCTACGAGCAGTACTTC. Translated, it gives CASSDSERPYEQYF.

The chain employs TRBV14 and TRBJ2-7; 10 bases line up with TRBD2. The junction had 7 bases not matched to a gene; V was cut back by 5 bases and J by 0 bases. The CDR3 is made up of 16 amino acids. Germline lookup yields CDR1 SGHDN and CDR2 FVKESK. The CDR3 is CASSSLRTSGSYEQYF. The CDR3 DNA is TGTGCCAGCAGCTCTCTCCGGACTAGCGGCTCCTACGAGCAGTACTTC.

The chain joins TRBV19 to TRBJ2-2, with 7 bases aligning to TRBD1. With 7 bases clipped from V and 2 bases from J, the junction kept 10 bases outside the gene matches. Looked up from germline, CDR1 is LNHDA and CDR2 is SQIVND (reference sequence). The CDR3 extends over 16 amino acids. As DNA, the CDR3 is TGTGCCAGTAAGGGATTGGGGACAGAAAACACCGGGGAGCTGTTTTTT. This sequence encodes CASKGLGTENTGELFF.

The chain has TRBV6-1 and TRBJ1-2, with D possibly matching TRBD1 (5 bases). This CDR3 comprises 14 residues. Looked up from germline, CDR1 is MNHNS and CDR2 is SASEGT. Trimming removed 6 bases at V and 4 bases at J, with 15 bases between. The CDR3 here is CASSRTGMGYGYTF. The DNA for the CDR3 is TGTGCCAGCAGCCGAACAGGAATGGGCTATGGCTACACCTTC.

The chain uses TRBV19 and TRBJ1-3; no definite D call. V lost 2 bases and J lost 1, with 6 bases in between. The length of the CDR3 is 14 residues. Germline assignment: CDR1 LNHDA and CDR2 SQIVND (reference sequence). This CDR3 is CASSILGSGNTIYF. As DNA, the CDR3 is TGTGCCAGTAGTATACTCGGTTCTGGAAACACCATATATTTT.

This chain joins TRBV4-1 and TRBJ1-2; the match to TRBD1 covers 10 bases. Unmatched junction bases numbered 6, after V lost 6 bases and J lost 5 bases. Germline V gene lookup returns CDR1 MGHRA and CDR2 YSYEKL. The CDR3 totals 14 residues. DNA of the CDR3: TGCGCCAGCAGACGACAGGGGGCAAGATATGGCTACACCTTC. Protein: CASRRQGARYGYTF.